This is a list of T cell receptor beta chains from one sample in a study of T cells in Graves' hyperthyroidism and ophthalmopathy. TCRdb analysed the multiplex PCR reads with MiXCR anew, one entry per CDR3 protein. The table includes more than 500,000 distinct CDR3 sequences, about 16% detected once. The specimen was blood. These receptors originate from a woman aged 25 to 39 with Graves' ophthalmopathy. Both conserved end residues are part of each CDR3. D genes are given only for firm matches. Expanded clones get a size class; other rows say once, few or many, or leave the size out.

size	V	J	D	CDR3	DNA
many	TRBV28	TRBJ1-5	.	CASSPGFQPQHF	TGTGCCAGTTCCCCAGGGTTTCAGCCCCAGCATTTT
few	TRBV19	TRBJ2-4	.	CASSIEGGQIAKNIQYF	TGTGCCAGTAGTATAGAAGGAGGGCAGATAGCCAAAAACATTCAGTACTTC
few	TRBV5-5	TRBJ2-1	TRBD2	CASSSLAGAGSYNEQFF	TGTGCCAGCAGCTCCCTGGCGGGAGCGGGGTCCTACAATGAGCAGTTCTTC
many	TRBV20-1	TRBJ2-5	TRBD1	CSATGGTGSETQYF	TGCAGTGCTACAGGGGGCACGGGATCTGAGACCCAGTACTTC
few	TRBV7-2	TRBJ2-1	TRBD2	CASSLAGGPVSYNEQFF	TGTGCCAGCAGCCTAGCGGGAGGGCCTGTATCCTACAATGAGCAGTTCTTC
.	TRBV9	TRBJ2-7	.	CASNVGAGLSYEQYF	TGTGCCAGCAACGTAGGGGCCGGCCTCTCCTACGAGCAGTACTTC
many	TRBV28	TRBJ2-7	.	CASSLARGRYEQYF	TGTGCCAGCAGTTTGGCGAGAGGAAGGTACGAGCAGTACTTC
.	TRBV7-2	TRBJ2-3	TRBD1	CASSPWTGGEPFTDTQYF	TGTGCCAGCAGCCCATGGACAGGGGGCGAACCTTTCACAGATACGCAGTATTTT
few	TRBV4-2	TRBJ2-7	TRBD2	CASSQDWLAGSSYEQYF	TGTGCCAGCAGCCAAGATTGGCTAGCGGGTTCCTCCTACGAGCAGTACTTC
once	TRBV5-6	TRBJ1-1	.	CASSLGGGERAFF	TGTGCCAGCAGCTTGGGAGGGGGGGAGCGAGCTTTCTTT
many	TRBV7-8	TRBJ2-3	TRBD1	CASSTGAGWSTDTQYF	TGTGCCAGCAGCACAGGGGCGGGCTGGAGCACAGATACGCAGTATTTT
many	TRBV6-2/TRBV6-3	TRBJ2-6	.	CASSYNSGANVLTF	TGTGCCAGCAGTTACAACTCTGGGGCCAACGTCCTGACTTTC
few	TRBV7-2	TRBJ2-3	.	CASSLTRSTDTQYF	TGTGCCAGCAGCTTGACGCGGAGTACAGATACGCAGTATTTT
many	TRBV7-6	TRBJ2-5	.	CASSLARRETQYF	TGTGCCAGCAGCTTAGCCCGGAGAGAGACCCAGTACTTC
many	TRBV20-1	TRBJ1-1	.	CSAVSLPEAFF	TGCAGTGCTGTGTCTCTCCCTGAAGCTTTCTTT
many	TRBV7-2	TRBJ2-1	TRBD1	CASSLVGTGFGEQFF	TGTGCCAGCAGCTTGGTCGGGACAGGGTTCGGGGAGCAGTTCTTC
many	TRBV20-1	TRBJ2-1	TRBD2	CSARDVTSGAYNEQFF	TGCAGTGCTAGAGATGTGACTAGCGGGGCCTACAATGAGCAGTTCTTC
few	TRBV6-5	TRBJ1-1	TRBD1	CASSYSTGVAFF	TGTGCCAGCAGTTACTCGACAGGGGTAGCTTTCTTT
.	TRBV4-2	TRBJ2-7	TRBD1	CASSQEGTGISYEQYF	TGTGCCAGCAGCCAAGAGGGGACAGGGATCTCCTACGAGCAGTACTTC
many	TRBV18	TRBJ1-5	.	CASSKSAENSNQPQHF	TGTGCCAGCTCAAAATCGGCGGAGAATAGCAATCAGCCCCAGCATTTT
few	TRBV4-2	TRBJ2-2	TRBD2	CASSSRTSTGELFF	TGTGCCAGCAGCTCTAGGACTAGCACCGGGGAGCTGTTTTTT
many	TRBV3-1	TRBJ1-1	.	CASSQAGAEAFF	TGTGCCAGCAGCCAGGCAGGGGCTGAAGCTTTCTTT
few	TRBV3-1	TRBJ2-7	TRBD2	CASSPGLAGAPSEDQYF	TGTGCCAGCAGCCCCGGACTAGCGGGGGCCCCCTCCGAGGACCAGTACTTC
few	TRBV12-3/TRBV12-4	TRBJ2-7	.	CASSARDLEQYF	TGTGCCAGCAGTGCCCGGGACCTCGAGCAGTACTTC
many	TRBV20-1	TRBJ2-1	.	CSARDLSAGTYNEQFF	TGCAGTGCTAGAGATTTGTCGGCGGGAACCTACAATGAGCAGTTCTTC
many	TRBV28	TRBJ2-7	.	CASTGGLGEQYF	TGTGCCAGCACGGGCGGGTTGGGTGAGCAGTACTTC
many	TRBV2	TRBJ1-5	.	CASRGNTGRQPQHF	TGTGCCAGCAGGGGAAATACAGGGAGACAGCCCCAGCATTTT